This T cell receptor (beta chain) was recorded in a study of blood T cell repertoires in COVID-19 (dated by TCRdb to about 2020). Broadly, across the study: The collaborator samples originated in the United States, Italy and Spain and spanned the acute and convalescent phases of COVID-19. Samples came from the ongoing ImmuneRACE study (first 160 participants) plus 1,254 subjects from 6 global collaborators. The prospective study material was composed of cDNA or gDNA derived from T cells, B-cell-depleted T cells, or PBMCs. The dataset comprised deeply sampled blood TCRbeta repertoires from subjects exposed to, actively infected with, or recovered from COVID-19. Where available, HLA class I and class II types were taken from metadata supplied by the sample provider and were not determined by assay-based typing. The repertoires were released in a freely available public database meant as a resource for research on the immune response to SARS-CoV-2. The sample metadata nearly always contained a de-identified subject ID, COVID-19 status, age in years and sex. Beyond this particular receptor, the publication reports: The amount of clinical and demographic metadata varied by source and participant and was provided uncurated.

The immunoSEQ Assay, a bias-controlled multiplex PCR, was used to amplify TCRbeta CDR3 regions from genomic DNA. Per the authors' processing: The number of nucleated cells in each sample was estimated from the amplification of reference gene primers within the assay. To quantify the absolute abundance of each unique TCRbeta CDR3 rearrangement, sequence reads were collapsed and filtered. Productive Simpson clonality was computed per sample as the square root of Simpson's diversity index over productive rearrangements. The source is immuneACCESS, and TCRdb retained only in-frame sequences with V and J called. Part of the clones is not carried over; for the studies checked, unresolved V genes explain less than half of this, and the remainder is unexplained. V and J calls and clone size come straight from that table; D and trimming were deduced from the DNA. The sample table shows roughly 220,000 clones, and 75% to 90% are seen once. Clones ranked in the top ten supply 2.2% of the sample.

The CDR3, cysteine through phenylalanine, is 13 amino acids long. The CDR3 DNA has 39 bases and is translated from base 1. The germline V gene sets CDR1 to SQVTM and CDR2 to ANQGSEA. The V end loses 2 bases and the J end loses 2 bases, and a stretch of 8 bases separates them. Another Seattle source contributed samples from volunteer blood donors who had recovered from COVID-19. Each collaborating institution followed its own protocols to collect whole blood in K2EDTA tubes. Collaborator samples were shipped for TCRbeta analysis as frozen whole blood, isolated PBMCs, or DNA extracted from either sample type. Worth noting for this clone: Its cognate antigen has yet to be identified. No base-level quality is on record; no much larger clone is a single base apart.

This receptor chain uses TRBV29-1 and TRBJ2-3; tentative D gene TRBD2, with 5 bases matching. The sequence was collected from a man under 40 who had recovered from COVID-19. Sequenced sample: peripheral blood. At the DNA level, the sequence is TGCAGCGTTGAACTAGCTACCACAGATACGCAGTATTTT. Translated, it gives CSVELATTDTQYF.